This TCR beta chain is from a study of blood T cell repertoires in COVID-19. Germline V gene sequence: CDR1 MNHEY, CDR2 SVGAGI. The CDR3 extends over 15 amino acids. V gave up 2 bases and J gave up 0 bases, with 11 bases separating them. Only in-frame clones appear in the TCRdb table, and some are missing; sequencing was by immunoSEQ multiplex PCR. Found here are about 270,000 clones, roughly 85% of them singletons; the top ten hold around 2.9%. The clonotype comes from a woman younger than 35 with acute or convalescent COVID-19. Sequencing input: peripheral blood. The chain carries TRBV6-5 and TRBJ2-7; tentatively, D is TRBD2 (6 bases). CDR3 region: CASSYTDGSSYEQYF. Here the CDR3 DNA reads TGTGCCAGCAGTTACACGGACGGGAGCTCCTACGAGCAGTACTTC.